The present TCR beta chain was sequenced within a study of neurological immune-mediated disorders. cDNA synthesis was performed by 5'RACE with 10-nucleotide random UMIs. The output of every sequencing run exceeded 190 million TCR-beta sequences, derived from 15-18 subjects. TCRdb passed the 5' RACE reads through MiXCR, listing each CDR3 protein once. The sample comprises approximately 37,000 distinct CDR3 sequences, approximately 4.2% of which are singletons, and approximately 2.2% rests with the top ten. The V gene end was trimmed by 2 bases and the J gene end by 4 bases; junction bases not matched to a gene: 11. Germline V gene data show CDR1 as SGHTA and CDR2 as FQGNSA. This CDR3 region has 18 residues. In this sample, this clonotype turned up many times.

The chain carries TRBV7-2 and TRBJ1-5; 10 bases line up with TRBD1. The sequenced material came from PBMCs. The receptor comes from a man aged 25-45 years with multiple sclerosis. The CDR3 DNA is TGTGCCAGCAGCTTAAGGAGCGGGACAGGGGACCTTAATCAGCCCCAGCATTTT. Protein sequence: CASSLRSGTGDLNQPQHF.